Presented here are 26 T cell receptor beta chains from one specimen sequenced in a study of T cell responses to AZD1222 COVID-19 vaccine. This table comes from immunoSEQ multiplex PCR, and its TCRdb copy is limited to in-frame clones, with some not included. This table has fewer than 200,000 clones, over 80% appearing once. Sequenced material: peripheral blood, taken on day 0 of AZD1222 vaccination. Receptors were obtained from an adult in good health.

The genes are TRBV5-6 and TRBJ2-7; D not resolved. Germline V CDR1 and CDR2: SGHDT, YYEEEE. With 0 bases removed from V and 1 base from J, the gap between germline ends came to 5 bases. The CDR3 is 13 residues long. The CDR3 here is CASSLARSYEQYF. CDR3 nucleotide sequence: TGTGCCAGCAGCTTGGCCAGATCCTACGAGCAGTACTTC.

The gene calls are TRBV12-3 or TRBV12-4 and TRBJ1-2, with D perhaps matching TRBD1 (6 bases). This CDR3 is built from 12 residues. Trimming removed 7 bases at V and 11 bases at J, with 17 bases between. As DNA, the CDR3 is TGTGCCAGCAACGCCGAGAGGGGGAGTTACACCTTC. This translates into CASNAERGSYTF.

This chain uses TRBV6-4 with TRBJ2-1; TRBD2 might be the D (7 bases). The CDR3 is made up of 15 amino acids. The V gene's germline CDR1 is MRHNA and CDR2 SNTAGT. Trimming removed 8 bases at V and 9 bases at J, with 23 bases between. Here the CDR3 DNA reads TGTGCCAGCGCTGGACAGAGGGGGGGGTTTAGTGAGCAGTTCTTC. Amino acids: CASAGQRGGFSEQFF.

The chain has TRBV19 and TRBJ1-2; D perhaps matches TRBD1 (5 bases). CDR1 and CDR2 from the germline V gene are LNHDA and SQIVND (reference sequence). V was shortened by 5 bases and J by 8 bases, with 12 bases between the two germline ends. The CDR3 sequence is 12 residues long. The CDR3 coding sequence is TGTGCCAGTAGTCCTCAGGGATCAGGCTACACCTTC. It is translated as CASSPQGSGYTF. The whole variable domain, filled in from reference TRBV19 and TRBJ1-2, reads DGGITQSPKYLFRKEGQNVTLSCEQNLNHDAMYWYRQDPGQGLRLIYYSQIVNDFQKGDIAEGYSVSREKKESFPLTVTSAQKNPTAFYLCASSPQGSGYTFGSGTRLTVV.

V is TRBV7-9 and J is TRBJ2-1; possibly TRBD1 or TRBD2 for D (6 bases each). Per the germline V gene, CDR1 is SEHNR and CDR2 is FQNEAQ (reference sequence). V lost 6 bases and J 1 base, leaving 16 bases between the germline ends. The CDR3 is made up of 16 amino acids. The CDR3 DNA reads TGTGCCAGCAGTCGTGCTGGGGGGCTATCCTACAATGAGCAGTTCTTC. Translated, it gives CASSRAGGLSYNEQFF.

The genes are TRBV24-1 and TRBJ2-5, with 11 bases fitting TRBD1. The CDR3 has 15 amino acids. The V gene end was trimmed by 4 bases and the J gene end by 5 bases; junction bases not matched to a gene: 5. Germline assignment: CDR1 KGHDR and CDR2 SFDVKD. Written as DNA, the CDR3 is TGTGCCACCAGTGAGGGACAGGGGGTTTGGGAGACCCAGTACTTC. As protein: CATSEGQGVWETQYF.

The chain recombines TRBV28 with TRBJ1-1, with D hard to call. The CDR3 is 10 residues long. CDR1 is MDHEN, CDR2 SYDVKM, per germline. The germline V and J ends were trimmed by 6 bases and 8 bases, with 7 bases remaining between them. CDR3 in DNA: TGTGCCAGCAGCCGAGGGGAAGCTTTCTTT. Translated, it gives CASSRGEAFF.

V usage is TRBV27 and J usage is TRBJ1-3; D gene unclear. V was trimmed by 4 bases and J by 2 bases, leaving 3 bases between them. The CDR3 is 12 amino acids. Germline assignment: CDR1 MNHEY and CDR2 SMNVEV (reference sequence). The CDR3: CASSSTGNTIYF. The CDR3 nucleotides are TGTGCCAGCAGTTCAACTGGAAACACCATATATTTT.

The chain has TRBV6-6 and TRBJ1-5; perhaps TRBD1 as D (6 bases). Germline assignment: CDR1 MNHNY and CDR2 SVGAGI (reference sequence). The ends were cut back, 5 bases at V and 1 base at J, with 9 bases in the middle. The length of the CDR3 is 14 residues. CDR3 sequence (DNA): TGTGCCAGCAGTCCGCAGGGGAGCAATCAGCCCCAGCATTTT. Translating gives CASSPQGSNQPQHF.

The chain joins TRBV5-5 to TRBJ1-2; D gene ambiguous. V was clipped by 0 bases and J by 1 base, with 10 bases between them. Looked up from germline, CDR1 is SGHKS and CDR2 is YYEKEE (reference sequence). The CDR3 length is 15 residues. CDR3 residues: CASSLDAGINYGYTF. CDR3 DNA sequence: TGTGCCAGCAGCTTGGACGCGGGGATTAACTATGGCTACACCTTC.

V is TRBV7-9 and J is TRBJ1-3; D is unresolved. The CDR3 extends over 15 amino acids. Trimming took 7 bases from V and 1 from J, leaving 14 bases between them. The V gene's germline CDR1 is SEHNR and CDR2 FQNEAQ (reference sequence). The CDR3 DNA reads TGTGCCAGCAATAGTCCCCAGCGGTCTGGAAACACCATATATTTT. The encoded protein is CASNSPQRSGNTIYF.

This chain links TRBV19 with TRBJ2-5, with D hard to call. Germline values: CDR1 LNHDA, CDR2 SQIVND (reference sequence). The CDR3 is made up of 13 amino acids. Trimming left V 2 bases short and J 6 bases short, with 10 bases between. The CDR3 here is CASSILDAKTQYF. The CDR3 coding sequence is TGTGCCAGTAGTATATTAGACGCGAAGACCCAGTACTTC.

This chain connects TRBV19 to TRBJ1-1; possible D gene TRBD1, 5 bases. Germline V gene sequence: CDR1 LNHDA, CDR2 SQIVND (reference sequence). The CDR3 is made up of 15 amino acids. Trimming shortened V by 5 bases and J by 1 base, and 14 bases separated the two germline ends. DNA of the CDR3: TGTGCCAGTAGTTCTACTAACAGGAGGAACACTGAAGCTTTCTTT. This sequence encodes CASSSTNRRNTEAFF.

This chain's CDR3 is CASRTGVSNQPQHF. CDR3 DNA sequence: TGTGCCAGCAGGACAGGAGTTAGCAATCAGCCCCAGCATTTT. The chain recombines TRBV3-1 (or the pseudogene TRBV3-2) with TRBJ1-5; tentatively, D is TRBD1 (6 bases). The CDR3 is 14 amino acids. Germline V gene sequence: CDR1 LGHDT, CDR2 YNNKEL (reference sequence). Trimming took off 6 bases at V and 0 bases at J, with 9 bases between the two ends.

V gene TRBV7-3 combines with J gene TRBJ2-2; D is possibly TRBD2 (6 bases). The CDR3 totals 14 residues. V lost 5 bases and J lost 2, with 9 bases in between. Germline V CDR1 and CDR2: SGHTA, FQGTGA. The CDR3 DNA sequence: TGTGCCAGCAGCCACGGGACTAACACCGGGGAGCTGTTTTTT. This sequence encodes CASSHGTNTGELFF.

The sample holds one count of this clone. The chain joins TRBV20-1 to TRBJ1-1, with D maybe TRBD1 (5 bases). V was shortened by 0 bases and J by 9 bases, with 8 bases between the two germline ends. CDR3 length: 11 amino acids. Looked up from germline, CDR1 is DFQATT and CDR2 is SNEGSKA (reference sequence). The CDR3 coding sequence is TGCAGTGCTAGAGAGGGGGGAAAAGCTTTCTTT. The encoded protein is CSAREGGKAFF.

A single count supports this clone. The chain employs TRBV4-2 and TRBJ1-1; D gene unclear. This CDR3 comprises 15 residues. Germline CDR1 reads LGHNA; CDR2 reads YNFKEQ. V lost 2 bases, J lost 0 bases, and 10 bases lay in between. The CDR3 DNA follows: TGTGCCAGCAGCCAATCGAGCAGAATGAACACTGAAGCTTTCTTT. It translates to CASSQSSRMNTEAFF.

This chain connects TRBV9 to TRBJ1-3; D remains unclear. V dropped 0 bases and J dropped 0 bases, with 7 bases sitting between them. This CDR3 contains 15 residues. Germline-derived CDR1 and CDR2 are SGDLS and YYNGEE. This CDR3 is CASSVGSISGNTIYF. In DNA form, the CDR3 reads TGTGCCAGCAGCGTAGGGTCGATCTCTGGAAACACCATATATTTT.

The rearrangement links TRBV6-2 or TRBV6-3 to TRBJ2-7; 8 bases fit TRBD1. The length of the CDR3 is 17 residues. V shed 4 bases and J 5 bases; nucleotides not matched to a gene: 16. Germline values: CDR1 MNHEY, CDR2 SVGEGT. The CDR3 nucleotides read TGTGCCAGCAGTTTCGGCTTGGCGGCAGGGGGCCGAAACGAGCAGTACTTC. Its translation is CASSFGLAAGGRNEQYF.

CDR3 nucleotides: TGTGCCAGCAGCCGTGGACAGGAGAACACTGAAGCTTTCTTT. Amino acid sequence: CASSRGQENTEAFF. This chain connects TRBV7-6 to TRBJ1-1; the match to TRBD1 covers 7 bases. CDR3 length: 14 residues. Per germline, CDR1 SGHVS and CDR2 FNYEAQ. The V gene end was trimmed by 5 bases and the J gene end by 1 base; junction bases not matched to a gene: 4.

This chain uses TRBV14 with TRBJ2-7, with 9 nucleotides matching TRBD1. The CDR3 has 15 amino acids. Losses at the gene ends were 4 bases for V and 2 bases for J; bases not matched to a gene: 6. CDR1 and CDR2 from the germline V gene are SGHDN and FVKESK. The CDR3 here is CASSLGTGQAYEQYF. In DNA, the CDR3 is TGTGCCAGCAGCCTGGGGACAGGGCAAGCCTACGAGCAGTACTTC.

This clone was observed once. The rearrangement links TRBV10-3 to TRBJ1-1; 7 positions agree with TRBD1. CDR3 size: 14 residues. The germline V gene has CDR1 ENHRY and CDR2 SYGVKD. The V segment lost 3 bases and the J segment 6 bases; nucleotides outside the gene matches: 7. The CDR3 nucleotides are TGTGCCATCAGTGAATTAGACAGGGCGGCTGAAGCTTTCTTT. It translates to CAISELDRAAEAFF.

This chain connects TRBV10-3 to TRBJ1-2, with 7 bases matching TRBD1. CDR1 and CDR2 (germline): ENHRY, SYGVKD. V lost 11 bases and J lost 4; bases outside the gene matches: 7. This CDR3 has 12 residues. For the CDR3, the DNA is TGTGCCTCCAGGGGGGGCGGCTATGGCTACACCTTC. Translating it yields CASRGGGYGYTF.

The J gene is TRBJ1-4, the V gene TRBV6-5; D is uncertain. The germline CDR1 and CDR2 sequences are MNHEY and SVGAGI. V lost 7 bases and J 5 bases, leaving 8 bases between the germline ends. The CDR3 has 12 residues. CDR3 DNA sequence: TGTGCCAGCAACCCGGGGAATGAAAAACTGTTTTTT. As protein: CASNPGNEKLFF.

The chain carries TRBV3-1 (or the pseudogene TRBV3-2) and TRBJ1-5, with 7 bases aligning to TRBD1. The CDR3 runs to 14 residues. The V gene's germline CDR1 is LGHDT and CDR2 YNNKEL (reference sequence). The V and J ends lost 4 bases and 7 bases, in that order; junction bases with no gene match: 7. The chain's CDR3 is CASSLGTEGQPQHF. The CDR3 DNA is TGTGCCAGCAGCCTGGGGACAGAAGGACAGCCCCAGCATTTT.

This clone showed up just once. This chain uses TRBV12-3 or TRBV12-4 with TRBJ1-2; no clear D gene. The length of the CDR3 is 13 residues. V dropped 7 bases and J dropped 4 bases, with 13 bases sitting between them. The CDR3 here is CASTVRWSYGYTF. Written as DNA, the CDR3 is TGTGCCAGCACAGTCCGGTGGAGCTATGGCTACACCTTC.